The following is a T cell receptor beta chain sequence with its context. The antigen this receptor binds is unknown. Within one base of it there is no much larger clone, and no base qualities were kept. This entry comes from a study of T cell responses to AZD1222 COVID-19 vaccine (dated by TCRdb to about 2021). Concerning the study at large: Because spike-specific TCR depth and breadth did not differ between the two schedules, AZD1222 recipients who got a second dose at roughly 4 weeks were pooled with those who got a second dose at roughly 12 weeks. Enrollment into the trials was organized by age into subgroups of 18-55, 56-69 and 70-plus years, and those subgroups contained about 150, 27 and 61 TCR-sequenced participants, respectively. A total of about 230 trial participants underwent TCR sequencing, of whom 207 received two doses of AZD1222 and about 26 received two doses of the MenACWY control vaccine. What the authors observed across the whole study: Because no day 14 peak-response samples were available, repertoires were characterized only after the peak T cell response. Epitopes outside the regions mutated in the B.1.351 and B.1.1.7 variants were reportedly recognized by nearly half of the unique spike-specific TCRs. Spike-specific TCR breadth and depth rose significantly after two AZD1222 doses compared with day 0 and with MenACWY recipients. Only five to seven AZD1222 recipients were SARS-CoV-2 seropositive at baseline, limiting conclusions about previously exposed vaccinees. The whole spike protein was spanned by vaccine-associated CD4 TCRs, and dominant responses were seen in regions 160-218 and 743-854. In the small 56-69-year group, the increase in depth fell short of significance, most likely because of low power. Most participants were white British and females outnumbered males, and the authors suggested that clonal diversity may have been underestimated.

Inclusive of the bounding cysteine and phenylalanine, the CDR3 is 13 residues long. Just CDR3 DNA is preserved here, 39 bases in frame from base 1. Unmatched junction bases come to 5, with V trimmed by 6 bases and J by 4 bases. The germline V gene (reference sequence) provides CDR1 MNHEY and CDR2 SMNVEV. The CDR3 regions of human TCRbeta chains were subjected to immunosequencing. In the original analysis: Repertoire TCRs were matched against a reference library of SARS-CoV-2-specific TCRs generated with the MIRA antigen-specificity platform. Breadth meant the fraction of unique TCRs that were SARS-CoV-2-associated, whereas depth meant the fraction of total T cells that were SARS-CoV-2-associated. Each spike-specific TCR was assigned to its reactive spike region and to a CD4 or CD8 class using the MIRA data. Log10-transformed breadth and depth values were compared by one-way ANOVA with Sidak's multiple comparisons tests. TCRdb obtained this table from immuneACCESS and retained in-frame rearrangements with V and J assigned. These tables miss some clones; where compared with another copy, unresolved V genes account for less than half of the shortfall, and the remainder is unexplained. The V and J calls and the clone size are those of that table, but D and trimming were determined from the DNA. This sample holds approximately 100,000 clones; 88% were observed only once. The top ten clonotypes cover 7% to 10% of the sample.

The time point label, read with the paper, signifies: baseline before first vaccination. The vaccinee samples were drawn from two UK trials, COV001 and COV002, one of which was a single-blind randomized controlled phase 2/3 trial testing AZD1222 (ChAdOx1 nCoV-19) in healthy adults. For TCRbeta chain sequencing, PBMC samples from trial participants were taken at day 0 and at day 28 after the second dose. This material consisted of peripheral blood, taken on day 0 of AZD1222 vaccination. The sequence joins TRBV27 to TRBJ1-2, with 7 junctional bases fitting TRBD1. This receptor was obtained from an adult in good health. The CDR3 is CASRSDRIYGYTF. Here is the DNA: TGTGCCAGCAGGTCGGACAGGATCTATGGCTACACCTTC.